This T cell receptor (beta chain) was found in a study of post-analysis software for immune sequencing data. Study in general: Included courses were relapsing-remitting and secondary progressive multiple sclerosis; progressive-relapsing multiple sclerosis was also included. Study observations and caveats: TRBV5-6, TRBV5-1 and TRBV20-1 belonged to a set of roughly five TRBV segments that were more frequent in patients than controls. Versus controls, multiple sclerosis patients showed significantly lower diversity (normalized Chao1). When the samples were clustered directly with F measure, those that had been prepared in the same batch showed strong co-clustering.

Regarding this clonotype: Its cognate antigen is unknown.

Trimming took 1 base from V and 10 from J, leaving 8 bases between them. The CDR3 totals 13 residues. Included in the TCR beta cDNA libraries were unique molecular identifiers. Roughly 490,000 cDNA molecules came from about 1 to 10 million T cells. MiXCR, run by TCRdb on the PCR reads, gives a single entry per CDR3 protein. This sample has some 690,000 distinct CDR3 sequences, with 55% to 60% found just once. The chain carries TRBV12-3 or TRBV12-4 and TRBJ1-6; D call uncertain. The sequence was obtained from a girl aged 2-10 years with multiple sclerosis. The sequenced sample consisted of blood. Written as DNA, the CDR3 is TGTGCCAGCAGTTTAGGCGGGGAGTCACCCCTCCACTTT. Amino acids: CASSLGGESPLHF.